Following are 23 T cell receptor beta chains from one sample sequenced in a study of cytomegalovirus exposure and HLA in healthy donors. PCR employed 60 Vbeta and 13 Jbeta primers. The repertoire was sequenced with immunoSEQ multiplex PCR; TCRdb's copy has only in-frame clones and lacks some. The repertoire consists of about 110,000 clones, with about four fifths occurring once and the leading ten covering around 6.4%. Material: PBMCs. The origin of the receptors is a woman aged 45-60 years in good health and CMV-seropositive.

This chain links TRBV28 with TRBJ2-1; 16 nucleotides match TRBD2. This CDR3 spans 18 amino acids. Trimming took 7 bases from V and 2 from J; bases not matched to a gene: 8. Germline CDR1 and CDR2: MDHEN and SYDVKM. CDR3 sequence (DNA): TGTGCCAGCATCACAGGGACTAGCGGGGGGGCTACCTACAATGAGCAGTTCTTC. Its protein product is CASITGTSGGATYNEQFF.

This chain connects TRBV5-1 to TRBJ1-1; tentatively, D is TRBD1 (5 bases). There are 17 residues in the CDR3. Germline loops: CDR1 SGHRS, CDR2 YFSETQ. Trimming removed 0 bases at V and 4 bases at J, with 19 bases between. Written as DNA, the CDR3 is TGCGCCAGCAGCTTGGAATGGGCAGGGTTGATTGGCACTGAAGCTTTCTTT. Its protein is CASSLEWAGLIGTEAFF.

This chain joins TRBV15 and TRBJ1-2; D not resolved. CDR3 length: 16 residues. V lost 0 bases to trimming and J lost 8 bases, with 19 bases between them. CDR1 LNHNV and CDR2 YYDKDF come from the germline V gene (reference sequence). The CDR3 coding sequence is TGTGCCACCAGCAGAGATCCGCTAAGCCTGACTCGGGGCTACACCTTC. Protein: CATSRDPLSLTRGYTF.

The rearrangement links TRBV14 to TRBJ2-1; TRBD2 is a possible D gene (5 bases). Trimming stripped 2 bases from V and 9 bases from J, with 11 bases between. Germline V lookup: CDR1 SGHDN, CDR2 FVKESK. This CDR3 is 13 amino acids long. CDR3 nucleotides: TGTGCCAGCAGCCAAACTAGATGGTCTGAGCAGTTCTTC. Translated, it gives CASSQTRWSEQFF.

This chain links TRBV5-4 with TRBJ1-3; D not resolved. The V and J ends lost 4 bases and 0 bases respectively, with 11 bases between them. Germline CDR1 SGHNT, CDR2 YYREEE (reference sequence). The CDR3 is made up of 15 amino acids. The CDR3 DNA follows: TGTGCCAGCAGCCCTTTACCCAGCTCTGGAAACACCATATATTTT. As protein: CASSPLPSSGNTIYF.

The J gene is TRBJ2-1, the V gene TRBV7-3, with D perhaps TRBD1 (6 bases). Trimming pared 1 base from V and 9 bases from J, leaving 13 bases between. Per germline, CDR1 SGHTA and CDR2 FQGTGA. This CDR3 has 14 residues. CDR3 sequence: CASSLNPGAGEQFF. The DNA for the CDR3 is TGTGCCAGCAGCTTAAACCCAGGGGCAGGTGAGCAGTTCTTC.

This rearrangement joins TRBV13 to TRBJ1-4; D remains unclear. Germline CDR1 is PRHDT and CDR2 is FYEKMQ (reference sequence). V was clipped by 8 bases and J by 0 bases, with 4 bases between them. The CDR3 runs to 12 residues. The CDR3 DNA reads TGTGCCAGCTCTGCAACTAATGAAAAACTGTTTTTT. Its protein is CASSATNEKLFF.

The chain combines TRBV10-3 with TRBJ2-1; possible D gene TRBD2, 6 bases. The CDR3 extends over 14 amino acids. Trimming removed 5 bases from V and 3 bases from J, with 11 bases in between. Germline V gene sequence: CDR1 ENHRY, CDR2 SYGVKD. CDR3 nucleotides: TGTGCCATCAGTCCGGGGGAAGGCTACAATGAGCAGTTCTTC. It translates to CAISPGEGYNEQFF.

A note on this clone: Other DNA sequences from this sample encode an identical CDR3 as well. V gene TRBV28 combines with J gene TRBJ1-5; D gene unclear. This CDR3 has 15 residues. CDR1 is MDHEN, CDR2 SYDVKM, per germline. The ends were cut back, 5 bases at V and 10 bases at J, with 21 bases in the middle. CDR3: CASSAVRPSRRPQHF. The CDR3 bases are TGTGCCAGCAGTGCCGTACGGCCCTCCAGGCGACCCCAGCATTTT.

This sequence joins TRBV6-4 and TRBJ2-7; 8 bases map to TRBD2. CDR1 is MRHNA, CDR2 SNTAGT, per germline. Losses at the gene ends were 8 bases for V and 3 bases for J; bases not matched to a gene: 6. This CDR3 spans 13 amino acids. CDR3 nucleotide sequence: TGTGCCAGCTCTGGGACTAGAGACTACGAGCAGTACTTC. It translates to CASSGTRDYEQYF.

The J gene is TRBJ2-2, the V gene TRBV4-2, with 12 bases that match TRBD1. This CDR3 spans 17 amino acids. Trimming removed 1 base from V and 2 bases from J; junction bases left unmatched: 2. Germline V gives CDR1 LGHNA, CDR2 YNFKEQ. CDR3 protein: CASSQVGTGGNTGELFF. The CDR3 nucleotides are TGTGCCAGCAGCCAAGTCGGGACAGGGGGCAACACCGGGGAGCTGTTTTTT.

The rearrangement uses TRBV5-1 and TRBJ1-2, with 7 positions matching TRBD1. Trimming took 4 bases from V and 11 from J; bases not matched to a gene: 8. Germline V gene data show CDR1 as SGHRS and CDR2 as YFSETQ. CDR3 length: 12 amino acids. In nucleotides, the CDR3 is TGCGCCAGCAGCACAGACAGGGTTTTATACACCTTC. This encodes CASSTDRVLYTF.

The sample holds one count of this clone. The V gene is TRBV6-1, the J gene TRBJ1-3; possible D gene TRBD1, 6 bases. The CDR3 sequence is 15 residues long. CDR1 is MNHNS and CDR2 is SASEGT in the germline V gene. V gave up 2 bases and J gave up 2 bases, with 10 bases separating them. In nucleotides, the CDR3 is TGTGCCAGCAGTGAACCAGGGGAACCTGGAAACACCATATATTTT. Its translation: CASSEPGEPGNTIYF.

This CDR3 is CASSLLRTGYGEQYF. CDR3 nucleotide sequence: TGTGCCAGCAGCTTGCTCCGGACAGGATACGGCGAGCAGTACTTC. The chain couples TRBV11-2 to TRBJ2-7; 7 nucleotides agree with TRBD1. Unmatched junction bases numbered 11, after V lost 3 bases and J lost 6 bases. Germline CDR1 SGHAT, CDR2 FQNNGV. The CDR3 spans 15 residues.

This chain joins TRBV6-5 and TRBJ1-2; tentative D call: TRBD1 (5 bases). The length of the CDR3 is 14 residues. Germline lookup yields CDR1 MNHEY and CDR2 SVGAGI. Trimming left V 0 bases short and J 4 bases short, with 9 bases between. The CDR3 coding sequence is TGTGCCAGCAGTTACTCGAGAACAGGCTATGGCTACACCTTC. As protein: CASSYSRTGYGYTF.

This chain uses TRBV7-2 with TRBJ2-5, with 7 bases aligning to TRBD1. Germline trimming cut 3 bases from V and 5 bases from J; bases unmatched to any gene: 6. This CDR3 comprises 14 residues. Germline V gene data show CDR1 as SGHTA and CDR2 as FQGNSA. CDR3 in amino acids: CASSFNRGRETQYF. In nucleotides, the CDR3 is TGTGCCAGCAGCTTCAACAGGGGACGGGAGACCCAGTACTTC. The whole variable domain, filled in from reference TRBV7-2 and TRBJ2-5, reads GAGVSQSPSNKVTEKGKDVELRCDPISGHTALYWYRQSLGQGLEFLIYFQGNSAPDKSGLPSDRFSAERTGGSVSTLTIQRTQQEDSAVYLCASSFNRGRETQYFGPGTRLLVL.

This rearrangement joins TRBV27 to TRBJ1-2, with 8 bases lining up with TRBD1. The CDR3 has 15 residues. Germline loops: CDR1 MNHEY, CDR2 SMNVEV (reference sequence). The V segment lost 5 bases and the J segment 4 bases; nucleotides outside the gene matches: 9. CDR3 sequence (DNA): TGTGCCAGCAGTATCCCAGGGGGCGCAGGCTATGGCTACACCTTC. Translating gives CASSIPGGAGYGYTF.

The V and J genes are TRBV14 and TRBJ1-3, with a possible D match to TRBD1 (5 bases). The CDR3 runs to 16 residues. CDR1 and CDR2 from the germline V gene are SGHDN and FVKESK. V lost 2 bases and J 0 bases, leaving 11 bases between the germline ends. The chain's CDR3 is CASSQLGGNSGNTIYF. CDR3 sequence (DNA): TGTGCCAGCAGCCAACTGGGGGGGAACTCTGGAAACACCATATATTTT.

The chain is built from TRBV7-9 and TRBJ1-2; D gene uncertain. Germline V gene sequence: CDR1 SEHNR, CDR2 FQNEAQ (reference sequence). The CDR3 loop spans 15 amino acids. Trimming stripped 2 bases from V and 7 bases from J, with 17 bases between. CDR3 coding DNA: TGTGCCAGCAGCTTAAATACGGAGGTGACATCTGGCTACACCTTC. Translated, it gives CASSLNTEVTSGYTF.

This clone has a single count. V gene TRBV6-6 combines with J gene TRBJ2-7; 9 bases map to TRBD1. The J segment lost 6 bases and the V segment lost 6 bases, leaving 12 bases of the junction unmatched. The CDR3 has 15 amino acids. The V gene's germline CDR1 is MNHNY and CDR2 SVGAGI (reference sequence). The CDR3 DNA sequence: TGTGCCAGCAGCTCTCCCGGGACAGGGAGAACCGAGCAGTACTTC. The encoded protein is CASSSPGTGRTEQYF.

The V gene is TRBV19, the J gene TRBJ2-6, with 12 bases lining up with TRBD1. Germline CDR1 reads LNHDA; CDR2 reads SQIVND (reference sequence). With 3 bases clipped from V and 0 bases from J, the junction kept 6 bases outside the gene matches. The CDR3 consists of 19 residues. The CDR3 sequence is CASSILGTGGASGANVLTF. The CDR3 DNA follows: TGTGCCAGTAGTATTTTAGGGACAGGGGGCGCCTCTGGGGCCAACGTCCTGACTTTC.

The chain couples TRBV11-3 to TRBJ2-2, with TRBD1 identical over 7 bases. After removal of 5 bases from V and 2 bases from J, the junction contained 5 bases not matched to a gene. This CDR3 spans 15 amino acids. Germline V gene sequence: CDR1 SGHNT, CDR2 YENEEA. CDR3: CASSRQGVNTGELFF. The CDR3 DNA is TGTGCCAGCAGCCGACAGGGTGTAAACACCGGGGAGCTGTTTTTT.

This rearrangement joins TRBV5-1 to TRBJ2-1; TRBD2 might be the D (6 bases). The length of the CDR3 is 16 residues. The V end lost 4 bases, the J end lost 1 base, and 15 bases lay between the germline ends. Germline CDR1 and CDR2: SGHRS and YFSETQ. Here the CDR3 DNA reads TGCGCCAGCAGCGGCGTATCGGGGGTTTCCTACAATGAGCAGTTCTTC. Encoded protein: CASSGVSGVSYNEQFF. The full variable domain, in which reference TRBV5-1 and TRBJ2-1 provide the parts outside the CDR3, is KAGVTQTPRYLIKTRGQQVTLSCSPISGHRSVSWYQQTPGQGLQFLFEYFSETQRNKGNFPGRFSGRQFSNSRSEMNVSTLELGDSALYLCASSGVSGVSYNEQFFGPGTRLTVL.